The clone carrying this T cell receptor (beta chain) was seen a few times. Antigen: not known. V lost 4 bases to trimming and J lost 5 bases; unmatched junction nucleotides: 6. From germline, CDR1 is LGHNA and CDR2 YSLEER. This CDR3 contains 14 residues. Full-length variable regions came from constant-region reverse primers plus semi-nested Nested Universal Primer A PCR. TCRdb itself ran the 5' RACE reads through MiXCR, one entry per CDR3 protein. Among tens of thousands of distinct CDR3 sequences listed, roughly 27% were seen once. Study findings and constraints: The TCR gene usage of tumor memory CD4+ T cells clustered together with blood and lymph node memory CD4+ cells and with lymph node naive CD4+ cells.

Sequenced: memory CD4+ T cells sorted from a lymph node. Described subset: memory CD4+ T cells, CD4+CD45RO+CD25-. The rearrangement links TRBV4-3 to TRBJ2-5; 8 bases align to TRBD1. This sequence originates from a female donor with breast cancer. CDR3 DNA: TGCGCCAGCAGCCGGGACAGGATGGGGGAGACCCAGTACTTC. This gives the protein CASSRDRMGETQYF.